This T cell receptor (beta chain) derives from a study of shared T cell receptors in the human thymus. This CDR3 has 14 amino acids. CDR1 and CDR2 (germline): MNHNY, SVGAGI (reference sequence). V was pared by 7 bases and J by 3 bases, with 15 bases between. Only in-frame clones appear in the TCRdb table, and some are missing; sequencing was by immunoSEQ multiplex PCR. Among 630,000 or so clones listed, approximately 87% were seen once. These data were also filed under a second study, of human thymus T cells. This second study notes: The donor group consisted of healthy Finnish infants who were having corrective surgery for congenital heart defects. Corrective heart surgery yielded resections, and these provided the thymus tissue. Blood and thymic repertoires both appeared biased in V and J gene usage.

The chain recombines TRBV6-6 with TRBJ1-2; D possibly corresponds to TRBD1 (5 bases). This TCR was recovered from a boy less than two years old with a congenital heart defect. The sequenced material came from thymocytes. CDR3 coding DNA: TGTGCCAGCATCAACCCGGACAAACACTATGGCTACACCTTC. Encoded protein: CASINPDKHYGYTF.